One sample yielded the 30 T cell receptor beta chains listed below, sequenced in a study of CD8 T cells in ankylosing spondylitis. TCRdb fed the 5' RACE reads into MiXCR, producing one record per CDR3 protein. The sample shows 150,000 to 200,000 distinct CDR3 sequences, about 20% of them seen only once. The sample taken for sequencing was blood, either unsorted or a sorted T cell fraction (not recorded which). These receptors all come from a male donor under 30 with ankylosing spondylitis or in good health (not recorded which).

This clonotype was counted between two and nine times. The chain carries TRBV25-1 and TRBJ2-1, with 12 bases matching TRBD2. The germline gives CDR1 MGHDK, CDR2 SYGVNS. The length of the CDR3 is 18 residues. Losses at the gene ends were 4 bases for V and 0 bases for J; bases not matched to a gene: 7. DNA for the CDR3: TGTGCCAGCAGTGGGACTAGCGGGGAAGTGAGCTCCTACAATGAGCAGTTCTTC. This translates into CASSGTSGEVSSYNEQFF. Looking up the rest from reference TRBV25-1 and TRBJ2-1 gives the full variable domain: EADIYQTPRYLVIGTGKKITLECSQTMGHDKMYWYQQDPGMELHLIHYSYGVNSTEKGDLSSESTVSRIRTEHFPLTLESARPSHTSQYLCASSGTSGEVSSYNEQFFGPGTRLTVL.

In this sample, this clonotype turned up many times. The J gene is TRBJ2-3, the V gene TRBV29-1; no clear D gene. From germline, CDR1 is SQVTM and CDR2 ANQGSEA. V dropped 7 bases and J dropped 2 bases, with 4 bases sitting between them. This CDR3 region has 10 residues. Here the CDR3 DNA reads TGCAGCGGTTACACAGATACGCAGTATTTT. Protein sequence: CSGYTDTQYF.

This clonotype was counted many times. The J gene is TRBJ1-5, the V gene TRBV12-3 or TRBV12-4, with unresolved D. V lost 2 bases, J lost 1 base, and 9 bases lay in between. The CDR3 has 15 amino acids. As DNA, the CDR3 is TGTGCCAGCAGTTTACCTCGGGGAAGCAATCAGCCCCAGCATTTT. Its protein product is CASSLPRGSNQPQHF.

This clonotype was counted at least ten times. This chain uses TRBV29-1 with TRBJ2-3, with no clear D. Germline-derived CDR1 and CDR2 are SQVTM and ANQGSEA. V was shortened by 0 bases and J by 3 bases, with 4 bases between the two germline ends. The length of the CDR3 is 12 residues. The chain's CDR3 is CSVEDGTDTQYF. The CDR3 DNA is TGCAGCGTTGAAGACGGGACAGATACGCAGTATTTT.

This clonotype was detected many times. The chain links TRBV5-8 to TRBJ2-1; D unresolved. CDR1 and CDR2 (germline): SGHTS, YDEGEE. The CDR3 runs to 16 residues. The V and J ends lost 3 bases and 0 bases respectively, with 13 bases between them. This CDR3 is CASSSYRTTSYNEQFF. CDR3 DNA sequence: TGTGCCAGCAGCTCATATCGGACGACCTCCTACAATGAGCAGTTCTTC.

This clonotype was seen repeatedly, ten times or more. The rearrangement links TRBV20-1 to TRBJ2-1; 7 nucleotides line up with TRBD2. Germline assignment: CDR1 DFQATT and CDR2 SNEGSKA (reference sequence). The J segment lost 0 bases and the V segment lost 8 bases, leaving 4 bases of the junction unmatched. This CDR3 has 13 amino acids. CDR3 DNA sequence: TGCAGTCCCGGCGGGAGCTCCTACAATGAGCAGTTCTTC. Its protein is CSPGGSSYNEQFF.

This clonotype came up a few times. The rearrangement links TRBV20-1 to TRBJ2-7; D remains unclear. Trimming took off 0 bases at V and 7 bases at J, with 10 bases between the two ends. CDR1 is DFQATT, CDR2 SNEGSKA, per germline (reference sequence). CDR3 size: 12 residues. For the CDR3, the DNA is TGCAGTGCTAGAGATCACGGCGAGGAGCAGTACGTC. This codes for CSARDHGEEQYV.

The V call is TRBV5-1, the J call TRBJ2-3, with a weak D call TRBD1 (6 bases). The ends were cut back, 0 bases at V and 4 bases at J, with 9 bases in the middle. This CDR3 has 14 amino acids. CDR1 SGHRS and CDR2 YFSETQ come from the germline V gene. The CDR3 nucleotides read TGCGCCAGCAGCTTGGAACAGGGTGCAGATACGCAGTATTTT. It specifies CASSLEQGADTQYF.

This clonotype was recorded at least ten times. This chain uses TRBV20-1 with TRBJ2-3; TRBD2 aligns across 9 bases. Germline CDR1 and CDR2: DFQATT and SNEGSKA (reference sequence). The trim removed 5 bases at V and 1 base at J, leaving 16 bases unmatched. The CDR3 runs 18 residues. The CDR3 loop reads CSAPGTSRGWRGTDTQYF. Written as DNA, the CDR3 is TGCAGTGCTCCTGGGACTAGCAGGGGTTGGAGGGGCACAGATACGCAGTATTTT.

This clonotype was observed a handful of times. This chain links TRBV7-8 with TRBJ2-3; 8 positions match TRBD1. V lost 4 bases and J lost 2; bases outside the gene matches: 8. CDR1 and CDR2 from the germline V gene are SGHVS and FQNEAQ. The CDR3 spans 16 residues. The CDR3 DNA reads TGTGCCAGCAGCTCCTCAGGGGGCCTACTCACAGATACGCAGTATTTT. Translation: CASSSSGGLLTDTQYF. Based on the CDR3 plus reference TRBV7-8 and TRBJ2-3, the full variable domain is GAGVSQSPRYKVAKRGQDVALRCDPISGHVSLFWYQQALGQGPEFLTYFQNEAQLDKSGLPSDRFFAERPEGSVSTLKIQRTQQEDSAVYLCASSSSGGLLTDTQYFGPGTRLTVL.

This clonotype was counted at least ten times. This chain links TRBV5-1 with TRBJ2-7, with D maybe TRBD2 (5 bases). V was pared by 1 base and J by 2 bases, with 13 bases between. The CDR3 totals 15 residues. Germline values: CDR1 SGHRS, CDR2 YFSETQ. DNA of the CDR3: TGCGCCAGCAGCTTGCGGAGCGGATTCCCCTACGAGCAGTACTTC. Amino acids: CASSLRSGFPYEQYF.

This clonotype appeared many times. The gene calls are TRBV5-1 and TRBJ2-3; D is unresolved. Trimming stripped 3 bases from V and 6 bases from J, with 11 bases between. Germline loops: CDR1 SGHRS, CDR2 YFSETQ. The CDR3 sequence is 13 residues long. The CDR3 region is CASSWDVGDTQYF. The CDR3 DNA sequence: TGCGCCAGCAGCTGGGATGTTGGGGATACGCAGTATTTT.

The DNA of the CDR3 is TGTGCCAGCAGCTTAACCGGAAAGACCTACGAGCAGTACTTC. Its translation is CASSLTGKTYEQYF. This chain links TRBV7-9 with TRBJ2-7, with no clear D. CDR3 size: 14 residues. Germline CDR1 reads SEHNR; CDR2 reads FQNEAQ (reference sequence). V lost 2 bases to trimming and J lost 2 bases, with 10 bases between them.

For this clonotype: It may be a read error: a sequence one base away is much more abundant. The rearrangement uses TRBV28 and TRBJ2-1; D remains unclear. From germline, CDR1 is MDHEN and CDR2 SYDVKM. The CDR3 spans 10 residues. The germline V and J ends were trimmed by 6 bases and 5 bases, with 2 bases remaining between them. The CDR3 DNA sequence: TGTGCCAGCAGCGACAATGAGCAGTTCTTC. This gives the protein CASSDNEQFF. Full variable domain (outside the CDR3, taken from reference TRBV28 and TRBJ2-1): DVKVTQSSRYLVKRTGEKVFLECVQDMDHENMFWYRQDPGLGLRLIYFSYDVKMKEKGDIPEGYSVSREKKERFSLILESASTNQTSMYLCASSDNEQFFGPGTRLTVL.

V is TRBV28 and J is TRBJ2-1, with 8 nucleotides matching TRBD2. Germline trimming cut 3 bases from V and 3 bases from J; bases unmatched to any gene: 10. This CDR3 is 17 amino acids long. Germline V CDR1 and CDR2: MDHEN, SYDVKM. The DNA for the CDR3 is TGTGCCAGCAGTTTGAGCTCGGGAGGGCCTTACTACAATGAGCAGTTCTTC. This sequence encodes CASSLSSGGPYYNEQFF. Using reference TRBV28 and TRBJ2-1 for the parts outside the CDR3, the full variable domain is DVKVTQSSRYLVKRTGEKVFLECVQDMDHENMFWYRQDPGLGLRLIYFSYDVKMKEKGDIPEGYSVSREKKERFSLILESASTNQTSMYLCASSLSSGGPYYNEQFFGPGTRLTVL.

This clonotype was counted at least ten times. The CDR3 protein is CSARTSDYNEQFF. The CDR3 DNA follows: TGCAGTGCTAGGACTAGCGATTACAATGAGCAGTTCTTC. The chain recombines TRBV20-1 with TRBJ2-1; 8 positions agree with TRBD2. The CDR3 is 13 amino acids. Germline lookup yields CDR1 DFQATT and CDR2 SNEGSKA (reference sequence). The V gene end was trimmed by 3 bases and the J gene end by 4 bases; junction bases not matched to a gene: 2.

This clonotype was detected many times. This chain links TRBV11-2 with TRBJ1-2, with D maybe TRBD1 (6 bases). The length of the CDR3 is 15 residues. The germline V gene encodes CDR1 SGHAT and CDR2 FQNNGV. Trimming cost V 0 bases and J 3 bases, with 11 bases left between them. CDR3 region: CASSLDRGQYYGYTF. The CDR3 bases are TGTGCCAGCAGCTTAGATCGAGGACAGTACTATGGCTACACCTTC. The whole variable domain, remainder taken from reference TRBV11-2 and TRBJ1-2, is EAGVAQSPRYKIIEKRQSVAFWCNPISGHATLYWYQQILGQGPKLLIQFQNNGVVDDSQLPKDRFSAERLKGVDSTLKIQPAKLEDSAVYLCASSLDRGQYYGYTFGSGTRLTVV.

This clonotype was counted at least ten times. The chain is built from TRBV12-3 or TRBV12-4 and TRBJ2-3; D is unresolved. V was clipped by 3 bases and J by 4 bases, with 20 bases between them. This CDR3 is 17 amino acids long. DNA of the CDR3: TGTGCCAGCAGTTTTCGGCCAACCGACCACCGCCCAGATACGCAGTATTTT. It translates to CASSFRPTDHRPDTQYF.

At least ten counts were recorded for this clonotype. This chain joins TRBV2 and TRBJ2-1, with TRBD1 matching over 7 bases. This CDR3 is 14 amino acids long. Per the germline V gene, CDR1 is SNHLY and CDR2 is FYNNEI. The V gene end was trimmed by 8 bases and the J gene end by 4 bases; junction bases not matched to a gene: 8. The CDR3 DNA sequence: TGTGCCAGCCGGACAGGTTTTACGTACAATGAGCAGTTCTTC. Translated, it gives CASRTGFTYNEQFF.

The chain links TRBV12-3 or TRBV12-4 to TRBJ1-4; no clear D. The V and J ends lost 3 bases and 5 bases respectively, with 7 bases between them. This CDR3 has 13 residues. The DNA of the CDR3 is TGTGCCAGCAGTTTTGGAGGGAATGAAAAACTGTTTTTT. This encodes CASSFGGNEKLFF.

This clonotype was seen ten or more times. V usage is TRBV28 and J usage is TRBJ1-4; D possibly corresponds to TRBD1 (5 bases). V shed 5 bases and J shed 3 bases, with 13 bases lying between them. This CDR3 has 15 amino acids. Per germline, CDR1 MDHEN and CDR2 SYDVKM. CDR3 nucleotide sequence: TGTGCCAGCAGTAAAACGGGGGTGGCTAATGAAAAACTGTTTTTT. Its translation is CASSKTGVANEKLFF.

The rearrangement uses TRBV4-2 and TRBJ1-4, with 7 positions matching TRBD1. Trimming removed 0 bases from V and 5 bases from J; junction bases left unmatched: 3. This CDR3 has 15 residues. Germline values: CDR1 LGHNA, CDR2 YNFKEQ. This CDR3 is CASSQEPGGNEKLFF. CDR3 nucleotide sequence: TGTGCCAGCAGCCAAGAGCCAGGGGGAAATGAAAAACTGTTTTTT.

The genes are TRBV7-2 and TRBJ2-5; possibly TRBD2 for D (6 bases). The CDR3 runs to 15 residues. CDR1 and CDR2 (germline): SGHTA, FQGNSA. The V and J ends lost 3 bases and 2 bases respectively, with 13 bases between them. The CDR3 DNA sequence: TGTGCCAGCAGCTTCGGGACTCAACGTCAAGAGACCCAGTACTTC. Its translation is CASSFGTQRQETQYF.

This clonotype was recorded many times. V and J are TRBV5-1 and TRBJ2-5, with 7 bases fitting TRBD1. This CDR3 is built from 16 residues. The junction had 16 bases not matched to a gene; V was cut back by 4 bases and J by 7 bases. Germline CDR1 SGHRS, CDR2 YFSETQ. Written as DNA, the CDR3 is TGCGCCAGCAGCATAACGACAGGGCTGCCGATCGGGACCCAGTACTTC. Its translation: CASSITTGLPIGTQYF.

This clonotype occurred many times. The chain employs TRBV20-1 and TRBJ2-1, with D unresolved. From germline, CDR1 is DFQATT and CDR2 SNEGSKA (reference sequence). The CDR3 consists of 14 residues. V was pared by 1 base and J by 0 bases, with 7 bases between. CDR3 residues: CSARGASSYNEQFF. The CDR3 coding sequence is TGCAGTGCTAGAGGCGCGAGCTCCTACAATGAGCAGTTCTTC.

This clonotype was observed at least ten times. The chain carries TRBV5-1 and TRBJ2-7; either TRBD1 or TRBD2 may supply D (5 bases each). Germline V gene sequence: CDR1 SGHRS, CDR2 YFSETQ. V was clipped by 4 bases and J by 3 bases, with 17 bases between them. The length of the CDR3 is 15 residues. The CDR3 DNA reads as TGCGCCAGCAGCATCAGGGACCTCACCTGCTACGAGCAGTACGTC. It specifies CASSIRDLTCYEQYV.

The sample holds many counts of this clonotype. The chain has TRBV23-1 and TRBJ2-7; no clear D. TRBV23-1 is an open reading frame, and its role is uncertain. The CDR3 has 12 residues. Trimming pared 0 bases from V and 9 bases from J, leaving 9 bases between. The DNA of the CDR3 is TGCGCCAGCAGTCAATCCTGCCGCCTGCAGTACGTC. Its protein product is CASSQSCRLQYV.

This clonotype was detected many times. The rearrangement joins TRBV6-1 to TRBJ2-3, with TRBD1 identical over 7 bases. The CDR3 sequence is 13 residues long. J gave up 2 bases and V 10 bases, and 6 bases lay outside the gene matches. The germline gives CDR1 MNHNS, CDR2 SASEGT. The DNA for the CDR3 is TGTGCCAACTCGGGACAGATCACAGATACGCAGTATTTT. It encodes CANSGQITDTQYF.

This clonotype appeared many times. The chain is built from TRBV29-1 and TRBJ2-1, with D hard to call. This CDR3 has 14 residues. Trimming removed 7 bases at V and 0 bases at J, with 13 bases between. Germline assignment: CDR1 SQVTM and CDR2 ANQGSEA. Written as DNA, the CDR3 is TGCAGCGCCCCTTTGGAAAGCTCCTACAATGAGCAGTTCTTC. Encoded protein: CSAPLESSYNEQFF.

This clonotype was counted at least ten times. The rearrangement uses TRBV7-9 and TRBJ2-1, with a possible D match to TRBD1 (6 bases). Germline lookup yields CDR1 SEHNR and CDR2 FQNEAQ (reference sequence). The CDR3 length is 16 residues. Trimming took off 5 bases at V and 5 bases at J, with 19 bases between the two ends. Written as DNA, the CDR3 is TGTGCCAGCAGCCCGCAAGGACAGATAAAGAACAATGAGCAGTTCTTC. This sequence encodes CASSPQGQIKNNEQFF.